The rows below give T cell receptor beta chains drawn from one sample of a study of blood T cell repertoires in COVID-19. TCRdb's copy holds only in-frame clones and misses some; the assay was immunoSEQ multiplex PCR. The sample lists just under 90,000 clones, about 88% occurring once. Sequencing used peripheral blood. Receptors originate from a woman of 80 years or more with acute or convalescent COVID-19. Both conserved end residues are part of each CDR3. Fields, in order: D gene, V gene, clone size, J gene, CDR3 DNA, CDR3 protein. A D gene is named only where the DNA matches it firmly. Where a row states a size, it is once, few, many or the class of an expanded clone; other rows omit it.

d_call: TRBD2; v_call: TRBV27; clone_size: .; j_call: TRBJ2-1; cdr3_nt: TGTGCCAGCAGCGAGCGGGGCCCGGCTCGAGAGCAGTTCTTC; cdr3_aa: CASSERGPAREQFF
d_call: .; v_call: TRBV7-2; clone_size: .; j_call: TRBJ1-6; cdr3_nt: TGTGCCAGCAGCTTACGTCGTTCACCCCTCCACTTT; cdr3_aa: CASSLRRSPLHF
d_call: .; v_call: TRBV11-2; clone_size: .; j_call: TRBJ2-3; cdr3_nt: TGTGCCAGCAGCTTGACTAGAAGAACCCAAACCCTCACAGATACGCAGTATTTT; cdr3_aa: CASSLTRRTQTLTDTQYF
d_call: TRBD1; v_call: TRBV5-1; clone_size: .; j_call: TRBJ1-1; cdr3_nt: TGCGCCAGCAGCTCGGGACAGGGAACTGAAGCTTTCTTT; cdr3_aa: CASSSGQGTEAFF
d_call: TRBD1; v_call: TRBV5-1; clone_size: .; j_call: TRBJ1-6; cdr3_nt: TGCGCCACTGGGACAGGGGATAATTCACCCCTCCACTTT; cdr3_aa: CATGTGDNSPLHF
d_call: .; v_call: TRBV7-9; clone_size: .; j_call: TRBJ1-2; cdr3_nt: TGTGCCAGCAGCTTAGGGAGAGCTGGTGGCTACACCTTC; cdr3_aa: CASSLGRAGGYTF
d_call: TRBD2; v_call: TRBV29-1; clone_size: .; j_call: TRBJ2-3; cdr3_nt: TGCAGCGTTGTTGGAGCGGGAGGGTTTGATACGCAGTATTTT; cdr3_aa: CSVVGAGGFDTQYF
d_call: TRBD1; v_call: TRBV7-9; clone_size: .; j_call: TRBJ2-2; cdr3_nt: TGTGCCAGCGACAGGGTAGGGAACACCGGGGAGCTGTTTTTT; cdr3_aa: CASDRVGNTGELFF
d_call: TRBD1; v_call: TRBV5-1; clone_size: once; j_call: TRBJ1-4; cdr3_nt: TGCGCCAGCAGGAGGGACAGAAATAATGAAAAACTGTTTTTT; cdr3_aa: CASRRDRNNEKLFF
d_call: .; v_call: TRBV7-9; clone_size: .; j_call: TRBJ2-1; cdr3_nt: TGTGCCAGCAGCCCACTAGGGTACAATGAGCAGTTCTTC; cdr3_aa: CASSPLGYNEQFF
d_call: TRBD2; v_call: TRBV5-5; clone_size: .; j_call: TRBJ2-5; cdr3_nt: TGTGCCAGCAGCTTACGACTAGCGGGGCAACAAGAGACCCAGTACTTC; cdr3_aa: CASSLRLAGQQETQYF
d_call: .; v_call: TRBV18; clone_size: .; j_call: TRBJ1-1; cdr3_nt: TGTGCCAGCTCCCCGCCGGGGGTGGGTGAAGCTTTCTTT; cdr3_aa: CASSPPGVGEAFF
d_call: .; v_call: TRBV18; clone_size: .; j_call: TRBJ2-2; cdr3_nt: TGTGCCAGCTCACCTCAACCTTCGGACACCGGGGAGCTGTTTTTT; cdr3_aa: CASSPQPSDTGELFF
d_call: TRBD1; v_call: TRBV7-7; clone_size: few; j_call: TRBJ1-3; cdr3_nt: TGTGCTAGCAGCTCCGGGACAGGCCCGAGCTCTGGAAACACCATATATTTT; cdr3_aa: CASSSGTGPSSGNTIYF
d_call: TRBD1; v_call: TRBV6-6; clone_size: .; j_call: TRBJ2-7; cdr3_nt: TGTGCCAGCAGTACTCGACCGGGACAGGGATCCTACGAGCAGTACTTC; cdr3_aa: CASSTRPGQGSYEQYF
d_call: .; v_call: TRBV7-2; clone_size: .; j_call: TRBJ1-2; cdr3_nt: TGTGCCAGCAGCTTAGACATCGGCAGGGACTATGGCTACACCTTC; cdr3_aa: CASSLDIGRDYGYTF
d_call: TRBD1; v_call: TRBV7-2; clone_size: .; j_call: TRBJ1-2; cdr3_nt: TGTGCCAGCAGCTTAACAAGAGGACAGGGAAGATCCAACTATGGCTACACCTTC; cdr3_aa: CASSLTRGQGRSNYGYTF
d_call: .; v_call: TRBV7-2; clone_size: .; j_call: TRBJ1-1; cdr3_nt: TGTGCCAGCAGCTTTGTGGGGGGGCAGGACACTGAAGCTTTCTTT; cdr3_aa: CASSFVGGQDTEAFF
d_call: .; v_call: TRBV3-1/TRBV3-2; clone_size: .; j_call: TRBJ2-3; cdr3_nt: TGTGCCAGCAGCCAAGCAGGGCGCACAGATACGCAGTATTTT; cdr3_aa: CASSQAGRTDTQYF
d_call: .; v_call: TRBV6-5; clone_size: few; j_call: TRBJ2-7; cdr3_nt: TGTGCCAGCAGTACGACAGGTTCCTACGAGCAGTACTTC; cdr3_aa: CASSTTGSYEQYF
d_call: TRBD1; v_call: TRBV15; clone_size: .; j_call: TRBJ1-6; cdr3_nt: TGTGCCACCAGCAGAGATCAAGGGGGCGAAAATTCACCCCTCCACTTT; cdr3_aa: CATSRDQGGENSPLHF
d_call: .; v_call: TRBV12-3/TRBV12-4; clone_size: few; j_call: TRBJ1-1; cdr3_nt: TGTGCCAGCAGTTTACAGGGAGGTGCTGCGGCTTTCTTT; cdr3_aa: CASSLQGGAAAFF
d_call: TRBD2; v_call: TRBV7-3; clone_size: once; j_call: TRBJ2-1; cdr3_nt: TGTGCCAGCAGCCCTCGAGGCGGGAGGGCCTTTGAGCAGTTCTTC; cdr3_aa: CASSPRGGRAFEQFF
d_call: TRBD2; v_call: TRBV6-5; clone_size: .; j_call: TRBJ2-3; cdr3_nt: TGTGCCAGCAGTCAGCTAGCGGAAAGCACAGATACGCAGTATTTT; cdr3_aa: CASSQLAESTDTQYF
d_call: .; v_call: TRBV3-1/TRBV3-2; clone_size: few; j_call: TRBJ1-2; cdr3_nt: TGTGCCAGCAGCCAAGATGCAGTCATCTATGGCTACACCTTC; cdr3_aa: CASSQDAVIYGYTF
d_call: .; v_call: TRBV11-1; clone_size: .; j_call: TRBJ1-1; cdr3_nt: TGTGCCAGCAGCTTAGAGCCAGGGCCGAACACTGAAGCTTTCTTT; cdr3_aa: CASSLEPGPNTEAFF
d_call: TRBD1; v_call: TRBV3-1/TRBV3-2; clone_size: .; j_call: TRBJ1-6; cdr3_nt: TGTGCCAGCAGCCTTCGGACAGGCGGGTTGTCACCCCTCCACTTT; cdr3_aa: CASSLRTGGLSPLHF
d_call: TRBD2; v_call: TRBV6-5; clone_size: .; j_call: TRBJ2-7; cdr3_nt: TGTGCCAGCAGGCCTCCAGGACTAGCGGGCTACGAGCAGTACTTC; cdr3_aa: CASRPPGLAGYEQYF
d_call: TRBD1; v_call: TRBV25-1; clone_size: .; j_call: TRBJ1-4; cdr3_nt: TGTGCCACCGGGGGACAGGATGAAAAACTGTTTTTT; cdr3_aa: CATGGQDEKLFF
d_call: .; v_call: TRBV28; clone_size: .; j_call: TRBJ1-5; cdr3_nt: TGTGCCAGCGTGGGCACCCTTAGCAATCAGCCCCAGCATTTT; cdr3_aa: CASVGTLSNQPQHF
d_call: .; v_call: TRBV18; clone_size: .; j_call: TRBJ1-6; cdr3_nt: TGTGCCAGCTCACCTTCGGGAGCTTCTAATTCACCCCTCCACTTT; cdr3_aa: CASSPSGASNSPLHF
d_call: TRBD2; v_call: TRBV4-2; clone_size: .; j_call: TRBJ2-3; cdr3_nt: TGTGCCAGCAGCCAAGGCTTGGGACTAGCGGGAGGGACCACAGATACGCAGTATTTT; cdr3_aa: CASSQGLGLAGGTTDTQYF
d_call: TRBD2; v_call: TRBV29-1; clone_size: .; j_call: TRBJ2-1; cdr3_nt: TGCAGCGCAAGGACTAGCGGAGGAGGATACAATGAGCAGTTCTTC; cdr3_aa: CSARTSGGGYNEQFF
d_call: .; v_call: TRBV7-9; clone_size: .; j_call: TRBJ1-3; cdr3_nt: TGTGCCAGCAGCCCCAGGGCCTCTGGAAACACCATATATTTT; cdr3_aa: CASSPRASGNTIYF